This TCR beta chain was identified in a study of T cell responses to AZD1222 COVID-19 vaccine. General study findings and limits: With two AZD1222 doses given, Spike-specific TCR breadth and depth both rose. After the peak T cell response, and only then, were repertoires sampled.

The CDR3 totals 14 residues. Trimming removed 4 bases at V and 2 bases at J, with 11 bases between. The V gene's germline CDR1 is LGHDT and CDR2 YNNKEL (reference sequence). The table came from immunoSEQ multiplex PCR; TCRdb's copy has only in-frame clones and leaves some out. The sample has 130,000 or so clones, 89% seen once; the top ten hold roughly a tenth. In this sample, this clone turned up a few times. Its antigen remains unknown. The sample in question was peripheral blood, obtained 28 days after the second AZD1222 dose. This chain joins TRBV3-1 (or the pseudogene TRBV3-2) and TRBJ2-5; D perhaps matches TRBD2 (6 bases). This TCR was sampled from an adult who received the AZD1222 COVID-19 vaccine. In DNA, the CDR3 is TGTGCCAGCAGCCGAGGACTAAGTCAAGAGACCCAGTACTTC. Its translation: CASSRGLSQETQYF.